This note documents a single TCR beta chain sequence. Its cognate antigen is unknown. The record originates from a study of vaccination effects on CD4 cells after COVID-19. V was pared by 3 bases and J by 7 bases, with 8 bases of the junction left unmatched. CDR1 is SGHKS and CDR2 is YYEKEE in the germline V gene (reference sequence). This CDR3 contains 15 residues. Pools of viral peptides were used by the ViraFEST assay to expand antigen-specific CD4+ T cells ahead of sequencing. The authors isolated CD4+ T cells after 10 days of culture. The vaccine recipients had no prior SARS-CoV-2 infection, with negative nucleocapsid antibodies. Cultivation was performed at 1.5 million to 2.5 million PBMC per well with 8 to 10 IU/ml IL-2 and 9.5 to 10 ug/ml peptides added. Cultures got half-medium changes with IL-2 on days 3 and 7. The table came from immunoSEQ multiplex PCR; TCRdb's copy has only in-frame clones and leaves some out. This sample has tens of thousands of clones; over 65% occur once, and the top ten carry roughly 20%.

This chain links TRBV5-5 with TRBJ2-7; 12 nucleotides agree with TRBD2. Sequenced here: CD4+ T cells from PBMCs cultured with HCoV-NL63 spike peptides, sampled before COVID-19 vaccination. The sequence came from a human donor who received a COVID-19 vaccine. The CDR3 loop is CASSSRTSGMREQYF. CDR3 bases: TGTGCCAGCAGCTCCCGGACTAGCGGGATGAGGGAGCAGTACTTC.